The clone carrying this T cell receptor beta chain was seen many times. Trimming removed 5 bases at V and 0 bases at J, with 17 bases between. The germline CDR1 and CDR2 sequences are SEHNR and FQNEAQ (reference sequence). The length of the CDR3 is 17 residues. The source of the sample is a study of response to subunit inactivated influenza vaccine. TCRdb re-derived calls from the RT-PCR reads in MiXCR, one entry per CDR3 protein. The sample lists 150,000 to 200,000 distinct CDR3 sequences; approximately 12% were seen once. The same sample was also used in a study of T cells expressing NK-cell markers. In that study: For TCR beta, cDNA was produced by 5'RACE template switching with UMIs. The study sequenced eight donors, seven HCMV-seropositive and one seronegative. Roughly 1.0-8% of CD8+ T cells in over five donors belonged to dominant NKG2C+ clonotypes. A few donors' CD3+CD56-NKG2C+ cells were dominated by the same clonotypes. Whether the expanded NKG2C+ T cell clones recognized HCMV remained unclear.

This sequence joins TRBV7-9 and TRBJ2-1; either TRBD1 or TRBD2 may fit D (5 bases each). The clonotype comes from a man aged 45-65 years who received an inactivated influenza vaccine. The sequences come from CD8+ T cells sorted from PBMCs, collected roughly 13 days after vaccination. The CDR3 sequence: CASSPGTGLSSYNEQFF. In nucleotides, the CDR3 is TGTGCCAGCAGCCCTGGGACGGGGCTGAGCTCCTACAATGAGCAGTTCTTC.